This T cell receptor (beta chain) was observed in a study of vaccination and CD4 T cells after COVID-19. About the research overall: Median time from COVID diagnosis to post-COVID sampling was 101 days (35 to 161).

The CDR3 covers 14 residues. CDR1 is SQVTM and CDR2 is ANQGSEA in the germline V gene. Trimming cost V 7 bases and J 7 bases, with 22 bases left between them. With the Oncomine TCR Beta short-read assay, DNA from cultured CD4+ T cells was sequenced. After culture, CD4+ T cells served as the source for genomic DNA extraction. TCRdb re-derived calls from the PCR reads in MiXCR, one entry per CDR3 protein. The data contain around 8,200 distinct CDR3 sequences, around a third of them seen just once; the ten biggest clones take up 30%. Points on this clonotype: No antigen is known for it.

As to treatment: roughly ten-day PBMC culture with coronavirus spike peptide pools or control peptides (ViraFEST assay). Each well held over 1.5 million PBMCs in IL-2 (around 10 IU/ml) medium with 8.5 to 10 ug/ml peptide pools. The sample comprised cultured CD4+ T cells from blood. V usage is TRBV29-1 and J usage is TRBJ1-2; D ambiguous. The TCR was taken from a human donor with COVID-19. CDR3 residues: CSARLHTNIPGYTF. In DNA, the CDR3 is TGCAGCGCCCGGTTGCATACGAATATTCCTGGCTACACCTTC.